Below, 27 T cell receptor beta chains from the same sample are listed, as sequenced in a study of cytomegalovirus exposure and HLA in healthy donors. PCR used 60 Vbeta primers and 13 Jbeta primers. Here immunoSEQ multiplex PCR was the method, and the copy in TCRdb shows in-frame clones only, minus some. This sample has under 200,000 clones, with around three quarters found just once. Source material: PBMCs. These receptors all stem from a woman in her 30s in good health and CMV-seropositive.

V is TRBV30 and J is TRBJ2-5, with TRBD2 identical over 9 bases. The CDR3 consists of 14 residues. After removal of 5 bases from V and 2 bases from J, the junction contained 6 bases not matched to a gene. Germline V gene data show CDR1 as GTSNPN and CDR2 as SVGIG (reference sequence). The CDR3 DNA is TGTGCCTGGGCCGCGGGGGGGGTGCAAGAGACCCAGTACTTC. It specifies CAWAAGGVQETQYF.

The V call is TRBV15, the J call TRBJ2-1; D is uncertain. V was pared by 2 bases and J by 1 base, with 12 bases between. Germline CDR1 LNHNV, CDR2 YYDKDF (reference sequence). The CDR3 extends over 16 amino acids. CDR3 sequence: CATSRLTGGSYNEQFF. The CDR3 nucleotides read TGTGCCACCAGCAGATTGACGGGTGGATCCTACAATGAGCAGTTCTTC.

The J gene is TRBJ2-2, the V gene TRBV29-1; no definite D call. Per the germline V gene, CDR1 is SQVTM and CDR2 is ANQGSEA. The CDR3 runs to 12 residues. Trimming cost V 5 bases and J 3 bases, with 7 bases left between them. The CDR3 sequence: CSVPHDTGELFF. The CDR3 DNA sequence: TGCAGCGTTCCACATGACACCGGGGAGCTGTTTTTT.

This chain uses TRBV7-2 with TRBJ1-2, with D perhaps TRBD1 (6 bases). Germline CDR1 reads SGHTA; CDR2 reads FQGNSA. Deletions cut 1 base from V and 3 bases from J, with 9 bases between. This CDR3 comprises 14 residues. The CDR3 protein is CASSLGQEYYGYTF. The CDR3 DNA sequence: TGTGCCAGCAGCTTAGGACAGGAGTACTATGGCTACACCTTC.

Only a few counts were recorded for this clone. J is TRBJ2-6 and V is TRBV5-8; D is undetermined. Trimming left V 1 base short and J 4 bases short, with 3 bases between. This CDR3 spans 13 amino acids. Germline values: CDR1 SGHTS, CDR2 YDEGEE. As DNA, the CDR3 is TGTGCCAGCAGCTTGACAGGGGCCAACGTCCTGACTTTC. Translation gives CASSLTGANVLTF. Full variable domain (rest looked up from reference TRBV5-8 and TRBJ2-6): EAGVTQSPTHLIKTRGQQATLRCSPISGHTSVYWYQQALGLGLQFLLWYDEGEERNRGNFPPRFSGRQFPNYSSELNVNALELEDSALYLCASSLTGANVLTFGAGSRLTVL.

As concerns this clone: The junction and the germline gene differ at one end; a read error may be behind it. V usage is TRBV11-2 and J usage is TRBJ1-1; no clear D. The CDR3 extends over 13 amino acids. Germline V lookup: CDR1 SGHAT, CDR2 FQNNGV. The DNA for the CDR3 is TGTGCCAGCAGCTTAGGCCAGTGGACTGAGGCTTTCTTT. This codes for CASSLGQWTEAFF.

The chain couples TRBV9 to TRBJ2-7; D is unresolved. Germline V gene data show CDR1 as SGDLS and CDR2 as YYNGEE. CDR3 length: 13 amino acids. The V and J ends lost 0 bases and 3 bases respectively, with 7 bases between them. CDR3 protein: CASSVAPGYEQYF. CDR3 DNA sequence: TGTGCCAGCAGCGTAGCTCCAGGCTACGAGCAGTACTTC.

The V call is TRBV12-5, the J call TRBJ2-6; D is ambiguous. The CDR3 covers 15 residues. Germline CDR1 reads LGHNT; CDR2 reads FRNRAP. Trimming removed 3 bases at V and 1 base at J, with 7 bases between. CDR3 region: CASGFEWSGANVLTF. CDR3 bases: TGTGCTAGTGGTTTTGAGTGGTCTGGGGCCAACGTCCTGACTTTC.

This clone was detected only a few times. This chain joins TRBV30 and TRBJ2-5; possibly TRBD1 for D (5 bases). V was clipped by 0 bases and J by 1 base, with 12 bases between them. Germline CDR1 and CDR2: GTSNPN and SVGIG (reference sequence). CDR3 length equals 15 residues. The CDR3 nucleotides are TGTGCCTGGAGTGTTAATCAGGGCTCCCAAGAGACCCAGTACTTC. This gives the protein CAWSVNQGSQETQYF.

The gene calls are TRBV2 and TRBJ2-3; 15 bases fit TRBD2. Germline loops: CDR1 SNHLY, CDR2 FYNNEI. The CDR3 is made up of 17 amino acids. Trimming took 3 bases from V and 2 from J; bases not matched to a gene: 3. CDR3 DNA: TGTGCCAGCAGTGAGGGACTAGCGGGGGGAACCACAGATACGCAGTATTTT. Translation gives CASSEGLAGGTTDTQYF.

The chain employs TRBV15 and TRBJ1-1; D not resolved. Trimming left V 1 base short and J 5 bases short, with 11 bases between. The CDR3 sequence is 14 residues long. Germline assignment: CDR1 LNHNV and CDR2 YYDKDF (reference sequence). The CDR3 nucleotides read TGTGCCACCAGCAGAGTGCCAGCGAGAACTGAAGCTTTCTTT. Its translation: CATSRVPARTEAFF.

The chain employs TRBV6-1 and TRBJ2-7; no clear D. CDR3 length equals 15 residues. Trimming took 6 bases from V and 3 from J, leaving 18 bases between them. The V gene's germline CDR1 is MNHNS and CDR2 SASEGT. CDR3 sequence (DNA): TGTGCCAGCAGCGCACCCAGCAGACGCGGCTACGAGCAGTACTTC. Translated, it gives CASSAPSRRGYEQYF.

The gene calls are TRBV10-3 and TRBJ2-1, with D tentatively TRBD1 (6 bases). V gave up 6 bases and J gave up 9 bases, with 21 bases separating them. The CDR3 is 15 amino acids. Per the germline V gene, CDR1 is ENHRY and CDR2 is SYGVKD. The CDR3 loop reads CAIRSGDSGFTEQFF. DNA for the CDR3: TGTGCCATCAGGTCAGGGGATAGTGGGTTTACTGAGCAGTTCTTC.

The chain carries TRBV7-2 and TRBJ2-2; 9 bases map to TRBD2. The length of the CDR3 is 16 residues. V was clipped by 1 base and J by 7 bases; unmatched bases: 7. Germline V CDR1 and CDR2: SGHTA, FQGNSA. The DNA of the CDR3 is TGTGCCAGCAGCTTAGTTGCGGGAGGGCTGAGCGGGGAGCTGTTTTTT. Translating it yields CASSLVAGGLSGELFF.

The chain recombines TRBV6-1 with TRBJ1-2; 8 positions match TRBD1. J lost 4 bases, V lost 4 bases, and 20 bases had no gene match. The CDR3 contains 19 residues. Looked up from germline, CDR1 is MNHNS and CDR2 is SASEGT. Written as DNA, the CDR3 is TGTGCCAGCAGTGCCTTGACCCCTTCTCAGGGGGCTGTTGGCTATGGCTACACCTTC. Encoded protein: CASSALTPSQGAVGYGYTF.

The rearrangement joins TRBV5-1 to TRBJ1-3, with TRBD1 as a possible D gene (5 bases). V lost 0 bases and J lost 4, with 14 bases in between. The germline gives CDR1 SGHRS, CDR2 YFSETQ. This CDR3 has 16 residues. The CDR3 DNA reads as TGCGCCAGCAGCTTGGAGGGCAGGACAAGAGGAAACACCATATATTTT. Protein sequence: CASSLEGRTRGNTIYF.

V gene TRBV27 combines with J gene TRBJ2-7; TRBD1 matches 10 bases. Germline V gene lookup returns CDR1 MNHEY and CDR2 SMNVEV (reference sequence). CDR3 length: 15 amino acids. Losses at the gene ends were 2 bases for V and 5 bases for J; bases not matched to a gene: 6. In DNA form, the CDR3 reads TGTGCCAGCAGTTTAACGGGACAGGGGTTCCACGAGCAGTACTTC. This encodes CASSLTGQGFHEQYF.

The chain is built from TRBV12-5 and TRBJ2-5; 10 bases agree with TRBD2. V trimming: 5 bases; J trimming: 5 bases; junction bases outside the gene matches: 14. This CDR3 is 17 amino acids long. The germline gives CDR1 LGHNT, CDR2 FRNRAP. CDR3 protein: CASGLDNSGRSRETQYF. For the CDR3, the DNA is TGTGCTAGTGGTCTTGATAATAGCGGGAGGAGTAGGGAGACCCAGTACTTC.

The rearrangement links TRBV5-1 to TRBJ2-2; TRBD2 aligns across 13 bases. The CDR3 runs to 17 residues. Trimming cost V 3 bases and J 5 bases; bases outside gene matches: 7. Germline V CDR1 and CDR2: SGHRS, YFSETQ. CDR3 in DNA: TGCGCCAGCAGCTCTGGGACTAGCGGGGATCTAACCGGGGAGCTGTTTTTT. As protein: CASSSGTSGDLTGELFF.

This clone appeared once. The chain employs TRBV9 and TRBJ2-5, with D perhaps matching TRBD1 (6 bases). This CDR3 is built from 15 residues. Germline V lookup: CDR1 SGDLS, CDR2 YYNGEE. The V gene lost 2 bases and the J gene lost 1 base, with 12 bases spanning the gap. CDR3 in amino acids: CASSVGTGPQETQYF. As DNA, the CDR3 is TGTGCCAGCAGCGTGGGTACAGGGCCCCAAGAGACCCAGTACTTC.

The V call is TRBV5-1, the J call TRBJ1-6; the D is unclear. V lost 8 bases and J lost 7, with 10 bases in between. CDR1 and CDR2 (germline): SGHRS, YFSETQ. There are 12 residues in the CDR3. The CDR3 loop is CASGLENSPLHF. The CDR3 coding sequence is TGCGCCAGTGGACTGGAGAATTCACCCCTCCACTTT.

The chain has TRBV5-1 and TRBJ2-2; maybe TRBD1 (6 bases). Trimming left V 1 base short and J 4 bases short, with 11 bases between. Germline CDR1 is SGHRS and CDR2 is YFSETQ. The CDR3 loop spans 15 amino acids. The CDR3 DNA follows: TGCGCCAGCAGCTTGTTAGGGACAACCACCGGGGAGCTGTTTTTT. Protein: CASSLLGTTTGELFF.

The CDR3 spells CASSFKGGTDTQYF. The CDR3 DNA reads TGTGCCAGCAGCTTCAAGGGGGGGACAGATACGCAGTATTTT. V usage is TRBV7-8 and J usage is TRBJ2-3; possibly TRBD2 for D (7 bases). Looked up from germline, CDR1 is SGHVS and CDR2 is FQNEAQ. Trimming pared 3 bases from V and 3 bases from J, leaving 10 bases between. This CDR3 spans 14 amino acids.

V gene TRBV5-1 combines with J gene TRBJ1-4; 10 nucleotides match TRBD1. The CDR3 covers 14 residues. Trimming at V came to 2 bases and at J to 8 bases, leaving 3 bases not matched to a gene. Germline loops: CDR1 SGHRS, CDR2 YFSETQ. The CDR3 sequence: CASSFGTGVEKLFF. The CDR3 nucleotides are TGCGCCAGCAGCTTCGGGACAGGGGTGGAAAAACTGTTTTTT.

The J gene is TRBJ1-1, the V gene TRBV4-3; the D gene is possibly TRBD1 (6 bases). Trimming left V 0 bases short and J 5 bases short, with 10 bases between. The CDR3 is made up of 14 amino acids. The germline V gene has CDR1 LGHNA and CDR2 YSLEER. The DNA of the CDR3 is TGCGCCAGCAGCCAAGATATGGGGGCAACTGAAGCTTTCTTT. This translates into CASSQDMGATEAFF.

V gene TRBV7-9 combines with J gene TRBJ1-1; possibly TRBD1 for D (6 bases). Per the germline V gene, CDR1 is SEHNR and CDR2 is FQNEAQ (reference sequence). V was pared by 5 bases and J by 1 base, with 20 bases between. The CDR3 is made up of 17 amino acids. The CDR3, as DNA: TGTGCCAGCAGCCCCTTGATGGTGGGGGCGACGAACACTGAAGCTTTCTTT. Protein sequence: CASSPLMVGATNTEAFF.

The chain couples TRBV5-6 to TRBJ2-1, with TRBD1 matching over 10 bases. The CDR3 has 15 amino acids. Germline trimming cut 3 bases from V and 12 bases from J; bases unmatched to any gene: 12. Germline values: CDR1 SGHDT, CDR2 YYEEEE. The CDR3 sequence is CASSSRQGAYHRQFF. DNA for the CDR3: TGTGCCAGCAGCTCTCGACAGGGGGCGTATCATAGGCAGTTCTTC. Combining the CDR3 with reference TRBV5-6 and TRBJ2-1 gives the whole variable domain DAGVTQSPTHLIKTRGQQVTLRCSPKSGHDTVSWYQQALGQGPQFIFQYYEEEERQRGNFPDRFSGHQFPNYSSELNVNALLLGDSALYLCASSSRQGAYHRQFFGPGTRLTVL.